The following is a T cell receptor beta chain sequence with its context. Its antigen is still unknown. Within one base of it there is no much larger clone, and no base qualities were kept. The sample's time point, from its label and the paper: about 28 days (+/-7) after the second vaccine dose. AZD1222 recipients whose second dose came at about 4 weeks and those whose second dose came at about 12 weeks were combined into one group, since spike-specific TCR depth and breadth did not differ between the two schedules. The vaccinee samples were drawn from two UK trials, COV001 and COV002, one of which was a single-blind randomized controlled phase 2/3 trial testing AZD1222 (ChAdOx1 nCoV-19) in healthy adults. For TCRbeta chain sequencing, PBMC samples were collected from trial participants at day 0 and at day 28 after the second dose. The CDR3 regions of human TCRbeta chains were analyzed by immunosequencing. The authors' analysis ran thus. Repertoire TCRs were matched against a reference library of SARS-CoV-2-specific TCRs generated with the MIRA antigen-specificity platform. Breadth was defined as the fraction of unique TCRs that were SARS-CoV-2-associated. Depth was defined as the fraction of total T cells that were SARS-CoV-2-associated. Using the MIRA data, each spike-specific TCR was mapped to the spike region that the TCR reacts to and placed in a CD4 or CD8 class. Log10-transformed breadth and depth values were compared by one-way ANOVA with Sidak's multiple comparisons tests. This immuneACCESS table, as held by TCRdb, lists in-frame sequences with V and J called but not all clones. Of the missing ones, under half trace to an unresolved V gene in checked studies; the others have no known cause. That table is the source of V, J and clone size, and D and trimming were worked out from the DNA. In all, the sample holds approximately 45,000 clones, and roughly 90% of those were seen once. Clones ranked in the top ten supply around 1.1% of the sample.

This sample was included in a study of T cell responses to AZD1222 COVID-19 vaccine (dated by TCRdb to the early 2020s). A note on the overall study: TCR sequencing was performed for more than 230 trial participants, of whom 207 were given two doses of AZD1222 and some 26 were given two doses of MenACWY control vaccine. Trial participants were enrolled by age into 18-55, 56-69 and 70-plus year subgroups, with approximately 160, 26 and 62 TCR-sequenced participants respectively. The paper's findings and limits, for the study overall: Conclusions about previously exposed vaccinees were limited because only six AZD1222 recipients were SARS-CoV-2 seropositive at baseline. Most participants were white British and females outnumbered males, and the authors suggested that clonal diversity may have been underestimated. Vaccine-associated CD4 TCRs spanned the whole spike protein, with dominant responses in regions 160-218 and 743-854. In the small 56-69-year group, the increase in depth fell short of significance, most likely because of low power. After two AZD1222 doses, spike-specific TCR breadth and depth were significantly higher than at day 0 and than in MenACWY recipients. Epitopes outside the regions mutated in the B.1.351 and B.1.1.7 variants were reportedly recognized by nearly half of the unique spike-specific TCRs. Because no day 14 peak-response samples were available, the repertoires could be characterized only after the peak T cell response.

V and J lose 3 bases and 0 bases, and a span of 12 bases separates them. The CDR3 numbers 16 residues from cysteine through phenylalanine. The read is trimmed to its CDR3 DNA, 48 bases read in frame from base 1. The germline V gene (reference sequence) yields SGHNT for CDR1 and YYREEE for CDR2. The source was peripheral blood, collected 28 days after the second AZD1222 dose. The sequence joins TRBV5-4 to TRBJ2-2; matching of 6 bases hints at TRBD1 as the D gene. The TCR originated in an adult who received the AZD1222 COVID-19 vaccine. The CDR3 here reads CASSSQGPANTGELFF. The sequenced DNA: TGTGCCAGCAGCTCCCAGGGGCCGGCGAACACCGGGGAGCTGTTTTTT.